The next 25 T cell receptor beta chains were all read from a single sample in a study of somatic mutations in cytotoxic T cells in rheumatoid arthritis. Sequenced by immunoSEQ multiplex PCR; TCRdb stores in-frame clones only, minus some. There are 6,000 to 9,500 clones in the sample; just under 75% occur only once, and 15% to 20% lies in the top ten. The sequenced sample consisted of CD8+ T cells sorted from blood. The receptors here all came from an adult with rheumatoid arthritis.

The V call is TRBV2, the J call TRBJ2-1; TRBD1 might be the D (6 bases). From germline, CDR1 is SNHLY and CDR2 FYNNEI. The CDR3 extends over 18 amino acids. The V end was cut by 8 bases, the J end by 5 bases, with 28 bases between. This CDR3 is CASQGLEEREFGDNEQFF. CDR3 nucleotide sequence: TGTGCCAGCCAGGGGCTTGAGGAACGCGAGTTCGGAGACAATGAGCAGTTCTTC.

The chain combines TRBV6-1 with TRBJ2-7; 8 bases are shared with TRBD2. Germline V gene sequence: CDR1 MNHNS, CDR2 SASEGT. V lost 11 bases and J lost 4; bases outside the gene matches: 13. The CDR3 covers 14 residues. CDR3 in amino acids: CAHRDGRGVYEQYF. The CDR3 DNA is TGTGCCCACCGAGACGGGAGGGGAGTATACGAGCAGTACTTC.

The CDR3 loop is CASSLLGFSYEQYF. CDR3 in DNA: TGTGCCAGCAGTTTACTCGGGTTTAGCTACGAGCAGTACTTC. V gene TRBV28 combines with J gene TRBJ2-7; no reliable D call. CDR1 and CDR2 from the germline V gene are MDHEN and SYDVKM. Deletions cut 2 bases from V and 3 bases from J, with 11 bases between. This CDR3 spans 14 amino acids.

Here the CDR3 DNA reads TGTGCCAGCAGCGCTAGCGGGGGGGCCCGGTTGAATGAGCAGTTCTTC. Its protein product is CASSASGGARLNEQFF. The J gene is TRBJ2-1, the V gene TRBV6-4; 12 bases map to TRBD2. Losses at the gene ends were 6 bases for V and 7 bases for J; bases not matched to a gene: 10. CDR1 is MRHNA, CDR2 SNTAGT, per germline. This CDR3 region has 16 residues.

The CDR3 sequence is CASSEGGGPETQYF. The CDR3 DNA follows: TGTGCCAGCAGTGAAGGGGGGGGACCCGAGACCCAGTACTTC. V is TRBV25-1 and J is TRBJ2-5; 7 bases align to TRBD2. CDR1 is MGHDK and CDR2 is SYGVNS in the germline V gene. Trimming at V came to 2 bases and at J to 5 bases, leaving 5 bases not matched to a gene. The length of the CDR3 is 14 residues.

The chain uses TRBV9 and TRBJ2-7, with 10 bases that match TRBD1. Trimming took 3 bases from V and 7 from J; bases not matched to a gene: 10. CDR1 SGDLS and CDR2 YYNGEE come from the germline V gene. This CDR3 region has 15 residues. The DNA for the CDR3 is TGTGCCAGCAGCGCCTTAGGGACAGGGGCAGAGGAGCAGTACTTC. It specifies CASSALGTGAEEQYF. The variable domain in full, with the rest retrieved from reference TRBV9 and TRBJ2-7, is DSGVTQTPKHLITATGQRVTLRCSPRSGDLSVYWYQQSLDQGLQFLIQYYNGEERAKGNILERFSAQQFPDLHSELNLSSLELGDSALYFCASSALGTGAEEQYFGPGTRLTVT.

V and J are TRBV18 and TRBJ1-1; TRBD1 matches at 7 bases. The CDR3 totals 14 residues. Germline values: CDR1 KGHSH, CDR2 LQKENI. J was trimmed by 6 bases and V by 3 bases; bases with no gene match: 7. The CDR3 nucleotides are TGTGCCAGCTCACCTACAGGGGAAGGTCCTGAAGCTTTCTTT. It specifies CASSPTGEGPEAFF. Using reference TRBV18 and TRBJ1-1 for the parts outside the CDR3, the full variable domain is NAGVMQNPRHLVRRRGQEARLRCSPMKGHSHVYWYRQLPEEGLKFMVYLQKENIIDESGMPKERFSAEFPKEGPSILRIQQVVRGDSAAYFCASSPTGEGPEAFFGQGTRLTVV.

This clone was observed a few times. The CDR3 DNA is TGTGCCAGCAGTTCCACAGATACGCAGTATTTT. Amino acid sequence: CASSSTDTQYF. The J gene is TRBJ2-3, the V gene TRBV27; D remains unclear. Germline values: CDR1 MNHEY, CDR2 SMNVEV (reference sequence). Trimming left V 4 bases short and J 2 bases short, with 1 base between. The CDR3 consists of 11 residues.

The DNA for the CDR3 is TGTGCCAGCAGCTTGGGTGGATCCACCTACGAGCAGTACTTC. Protein sequence: CASSLGGSTYEQYF. The chain employs TRBV5-6 and TRBJ2-7; D unclear. The length of the CDR3 is 14 residues. V was pared by 0 bases and J by 2 bases, with 9 bases between. Germline V gene data show CDR1 as SGHDT and CDR2 as YYEEEE.

The sample holds a few counts of this clone. The J gene is TRBJ2-1, the V gene TRBV7-9; 9 positions agree with TRBD1. The V gene end was trimmed by 7 bases and the J gene end by 6 bases; junction bases not matched to a gene: 7. The CDR3 contains 14 residues. CDR1 and CDR2 from the germline V gene are SEHNR and FQNEAQ (reference sequence). CDR3 region: CASTAGQGINEQFF. CDR3 nucleotides: TGTGCCAGCACCGCGGGACAGGGAATCAATGAGCAGTTCTTC.

The chain uses TRBV7-3 and TRBJ2-7; possibly TRBD2 for D (5 bases). The CDR3 sequence is 14 residues long. Germline CDR1 reads SGHTA; CDR2 reads FQGTGA. V lost 5 bases and J lost 0, with 11 bases in between. The CDR3 DNA reads as TGTGCCAGCAGCGCACTAGGAATCTCCTACGAGCAGTACTTC. The encoded protein is CASSALGISYEQYF.

This chain connects TRBV27 to TRBJ1-1; 8 nucleotides line up with TRBD1. From germline, CDR1 is MNHEY and CDR2 SMNVEV (reference sequence). CDR3 length: 17 amino acids. With V trimmed by 1 base and J by 3 bases, 10 bases remained unmatched. Written as DNA, the CDR3 is TGTGCCAGCAGTTTATACCTCGTGCCGACAGGGGACACTGAAGCTTTCTTT. Its translation: CASSLYLVPTGDTEAFF.

The chain links TRBV9 to TRBJ1-1, with D possibly TRBD1 on 5 matching bases. The CDR3 spans 17 residues. From germline, CDR1 is SGDLS and CDR2 YYNGEE. Trimming removed 2 bases from V and 5 bases from J, with 22 bases in between. The CDR3 DNA sequence: TGTGCCAGCAGCGTTCCCCGGGACCCCTCTACCCTAACTGAAGCTTTCTTT. This translates into CASSVPRDPSTLTEAFF.

The V gene is TRBV9, the J gene TRBJ2-1; D may be TRBD1 or TRBD2 (5 bases each). This CDR3 region has 15 residues. Deletions cut 0 bases from V and 3 bases from J, with 10 bases between. Germline V lookup: CDR1 SGDLS, CDR2 YYNGEE. The CDR3 sequence is CASSVGGANYNEQFF. The CDR3 coding sequence is TGTGCCAGCAGCGTAGGAGGGGCGAACTACAATGAGCAGTTCTTC.

The genes are TRBV15 and TRBJ2-3, with 7 positions matching TRBD2. This CDR3 contains 16 residues. The junction had 9 bases not matched to a gene; V was cut back by 0 bases and J by 6 bases. Looked up from germline, CDR1 is LNHNV and CDR2 is YYDKDF (reference sequence). The CDR3 here is CATSRDLSGDLDTQYF. CDR3 DNA sequence: TGTGCCACCAGCAGAGATCTCAGCGGGGACTTGGATACGCAGTATTTT.

V is TRBV27 and J is TRBJ2-1; the D gene is possibly TRBD2 (6 bases). The germline V gene encodes CDR1 MNHEY and CDR2 SMNVEV (reference sequence). V was clipped by 4 bases and J by 6 bases, with 13 bases between them. CDR3 length: 14 amino acids. The CDR3 is CASSSPGAGNEQFF. For the CDR3, the DNA is TGTGCCAGCAGTTCCCCCGGAGCGGGCAATGAGCAGTTCTTC.

The chain combines TRBV6-8 with TRBJ1-5, with TRBD1 identical over 9 bases. This CDR3 spans 15 amino acids. From germline, CDR1 is MNHGY and CDR2 SAAAGT. V trimming: 7 bases; J trimming: 7 bases; junction bases outside the gene matches: 11. The CDR3 DNA follows: TGTGCCAGCAACGACGACAGGGGGTCTAGACAGCCCCAGCATTTT. This gives the protein CASNDDRGSRQPQHF.

The rearrangement links TRBV4-1 to TRBJ2-7; perhaps TRBD1 as D (6 bases). V lost 1 base and J 5 bases, leaving 15 bases between the germline ends. The length of the CDR3 is 15 residues. CDR1 is MGHRA and CDR2 is YSYEKL in the germline V gene. CDR3: CASSQVRSQGHEQYF. The CDR3 DNA reads as TGCGCCAGCAGCCAAGTTCGCTCACAGGGCCACGAGCAGTACTTC.

V gene TRBV4-2 combines with J gene TRBJ2-1, with D tentatively TRBD2 (5 bases). The CDR3 runs to 14 residues. CDR1 and CDR2 from the germline V gene are LGHNA and YNFKEQ. V lost 3 bases and J 8 bases, leaving 14 bases between the germline ends. The CDR3 DNA sequence: TGTGCCAGCAGCCAGCGAGGGAGAGTAGATGAGCAGTTCTTC. It is translated as CASSQRGRVDEQFF.

V gene TRBV6-5 combines with J gene TRBJ2-2; D is uncertain. The CDR3 runs 15 residues. V lost 7 bases and J 1 base, leaving 13 bases between the germline ends. Germline CDR1 is MNHEY and CDR2 is SVGAGI. The CDR3 coding sequence is TGTGCCAGCACCCTTGGGCGCAGGAACACCGGGGAGCTGTTTTTT. Amino acid sequence: CASTLGRRNTGELFF.

This clone showed up just a few times. This sequence joins TRBV5-6 and TRBJ1-5; D perhaps matches TRBD1 (6 bases). Germline V gene lookup returns CDR1 SGHDT and CDR2 YYEEEE. The CDR3 sequence is 13 residues long. Deletions cut 1 base from V and 4 bases from J, with 6 bases between. The CDR3 sequence is CASSLRGNQPQHF. CDR3 DNA: TGTGCCAGCAGCTTGAGGGGGAATCAGCCCCAGCATTTT.

The chain has TRBV14 and TRBJ2-5; possibly TRBD2 for D (6 bases). Germline CDR1 is SGHDN and CDR2 is FVKESK. This CDR3 is 15 amino acids long. V lost 2 bases and J 3 bases, leaving 13 bases between the germline ends. The DNA of the CDR3 is TGTGCCAGCAGCCAACCCCCCGGGACTGAAGAGACCCAGTACTTC. Translating it yields CASSQPPGTEETQYF.

This chain uses TRBV10-3 with TRBJ2-1; perhaps TRBD2 as D (5 bases). CDR3 length: 14 amino acids. Germline CDR1 is ENHRY and CDR2 is SYGVKD. With 2 bases removed from V and 6 bases from J, the gap between germline ends came to 11 bases. CDR3 coding DNA: TGTGCCATCAGTGAGCAGACTATGGGCAATGAGCAGTTCTTC. Amino acids: CAISEQTMGNEQFF.

The J gene is TRBJ2-1, the V gene TRBV29-1; 9 nucleotides align to TRBD2. CDR1 and CDR2 (germline): SQVTM, ANQGSEA. The J segment lost 10 bases and the V segment lost 1 base, leaving 8 bases of the junction unmatched. The CDR3 has 14 amino acids. CDR3 protein: CSVEGVGLAGEQFF. As DNA, the CDR3 is TGCAGCGTTGAAGGGGTGGGACTAGCCGGCGAGCAGTTCTTC.

The genes are TRBV29-1 and TRBJ2-7; TRBD1 might be the D (5 bases). CDR1 SQVTM and CDR2 ANQGSEA come from the germline V gene. The CDR3 runs 15 residues. V lost 6 bases to trimming and J lost 2 bases, with 20 bases between them. CDR3 DNA: TGCAGCGTGGGGCTGACAGATTACTCCGCCTACGAGCAGTACTTC. This translates into CSVGLTDYSAYEQYF.